This T cell receptor (beta chain) stems from a study of blood T cells in healthy people across ages. The authors ran a second PCR of roughly 6 to 11 cycles using a sample-barcoded 5' primer and a J-beta primer mix. In TCRdb, the 5' RACE reads were re-called with MiXCR into one record per CDR3 protein. The sample records about 1.4 million distinct CDR3 sequences, 45% to 70% being singletons. Per the germline V gene, CDR1 is SQVTM and CDR2 is ANQGSEA. The CDR3 contains 14 residues. Trimming removed 2 bases from V and 4 bases from J, with 14 bases in between. The gene calls are TRBV29-1 and TRBJ2-5; weak D call: TRBD1 (7 bases). The receptor was derived from a man aged 18 to 30 in good health. Source material: blood. This chain's CDR3 is CSVELRQGGETQYF. The DNA of the CDR3 is TGCAGCGTTGAACTGCGACAGGGAGGAGAGACCCAGTACTTC.